This paragraph covers one T cell receptor (beta chain) sequence. Its specificity is not known. The data belong to a study of coeliac disease. Study-wide results and limits: Few TRB amino acid sequences were shared between samples; most were unique.

Cells were frozen in aliquots of around 500,000, and one aliquot per fraction was sequenced. Clones were read by immunoSEQ multiplex PCR, and TCRdb kept only the in-frame ones, dropping some. Of around 3,700 clones listed, roughly two thirds are singletons. Germline values: CDR1 KGHSH, CDR2 LQKENI. The CDR3 runs to 19 residues. The gene calls are TRBV18 and TRBJ2-4; 7 positions agree with TRBD2. The sample was intraepithelial lymphocytes from the gut. The sequence was obtained from a man aged 25 to 40 with celiac disease. CDR3 DNA sequence: TGTGTCAAGCCGGCGGGCACTCTAGCGGAGTACCTAGCCAAAAACATTCAGTACTTC. It codes for CVKPAGTLAEYLAKNIQYF.